This T cell receptor (beta chain) comes out of a study of shared clonotypes between healthy human individuals. From germline, CDR1 is SEHNR and CDR2 FQNEAQ (reference sequence). This CDR3 comprises 15 residues. J was trimmed by 3 bases and V by 1 base; bases with no gene match: 6. Method: immunoSEQ multiplex PCR; TCRdb's copy keeps in-frame clones and lacks some. The data hold around 2.5 million clones, with approximately 94% observed a single time. What was sequenced was naive CD4+ T cells from PBMCs. Subset given: CD45RA+ positively selected. The chain is built from TRBV7-9 and TRBJ2-7, with TRBD1 matching over 7 bases. This receptor was obtained from a young man in good health. Some clones in this sample may be carry-over from other donors' samples. CDR3 loop: CASSLDRDSIYEQYF. For the CDR3, the DNA is TGTGCCAGCAGCTTAGACCGGGACAGCATCTACGAGCAGTACTTC. Combining the CDR3 with reference TRBV7-9 and TRBJ2-7 gives the whole variable domain DTGVSQNPRHKITKRGQNVTFRCDPISEHNRLYWYRQTLGQGPEFLTYFQNEAQLEKSRLLSDRFSAERPKGSFSTLEIQRTEQGDSAMYLCASSLDRDSIYEQYFGPGTRLTVT.